A selection of T cell receptor beta chains follows, all from one sample in a study of T cell repertoires in cytomegalovirus infection. These receptors' targets are unknown. Via MiXCR, TCRdb re-called the reads, giving one row per CDR3 protein. The sample yields approximately 70,000 distinct CDR3 sequences, 20% to 25% seen once. Sample: PBMCs, sequenced either directly or after in vitro stimulation (not recorded which). These TCRs come from a human donor in good health (CMV status not recorded). Some clones in this sample may be carry-over from other donors' samples. CDR3s include the opening cysteine and the closing phenylalanine or tryptophan. A D gene is named only where the DNA matches it firmly. Not all rows give a size; the values are once, few, many and, for expanded clones, a class.

d_call clone_size j_call cdr3_length v_call cdr3_aa cdr3_nt
TRBD1 NA TRBJ2-7 16 TRBV7-8 CASSLADRMISYEQYF TGTGCCAGCAGCTTAGCGGACAGGATGATCTCCTACGAGCAGTACTTC
NA many TRBJ2-3 12 TRBV7-2 CASSSDSYTQYF TGTGCCAGCAGCTCGGACTCTTATACGCAGTATTTT
NA NA TRBJ1-1 14 TRBV12-3/TRBV12-4 CASSNRLRATEAFF TGTGCCAGCAGTAACCGGCTCCGGGCCACTGAAGCTTTCTTT
TRBD2 many TRBJ2-1 13 TRBV11-1 CASSLGAGGEQFF TGTGCCAGCAGCTTAGGAGCGGGGGGTGAGCAGTTCTTC
NA NA TRBJ2-7 12 TRBV7-9 CASGGGYYEQYF TGTGCCAGCGGGGGCGGGTACTACGAGCAGTACTTC
TRBD2 NA TRBJ2-3 16 TRBV7-3 CASSFIGGRRTDTQYF TGTGCCAGCAGCTTCATCGGCGGGAGGCGCACAGATACGCAGTATTTT
NA NA TRBJ2-7 13 TRBV20-1 CSAKGGGPYEQYF TGCAGTGCCAAGGGAGGGGGGCCCTACGAGCAGTACTTC
NA many TRBJ2-1 14 TRBV10-1 CASSEVSALNEQFF TGCGCCAGCAGTGAAGTAAGCGCCCTCAATGAGCAGTTCTTC
TRBD2 NA TRBJ2-3 15 TRBV28 CASSLSGSGTDTQYF TGTGCCAGCAGTTTGAGCGGGAGCGGCACAGATACGCAGTATTTT
TRBD1 NA TRBJ2-7 16 TRBV12-3/TRBV12-4 CASSPGRTGGLLVQYF TGTGCCAGCAGTCCAGGAAGGACAGGGGGCCTGCTGGTGCAGTACTTC
NA NA TRBJ2-3 12 TRBV5-1 CASSLEDDTQYF TGCGCCAGCAGCCTGGAAGATGATACGCAGTATTTT
NA many TRBJ1-4 15 TRBV4-1 CASSSVRATNEKLFF TGCGCCAGCAGCTCCGTCAGGGCAACTAATGAAAAACTGTTTTTT
NA many TRBJ1-1 13 TRBV7-6 CASSSGTNTEAFF TGTGCCAGCAGCTCGGGAACGAACACTGAAGCTTTCTTT
NA NA TRBJ1-5 12 TRBV7-2 CASSSFNQPQHF TGTGCCAGCAGCTCCTTCAATCAGCCCCAGCATTTT